One sample yielded the 30 T cell receptor beta chains listed below, sequenced in a study of cytotoxic CD8 clonotypes in ibrutinib-treated CLL. The assay was immunoSEQ multiplex PCR, and TCRdb's table has in-frame clones only and misses some. The sample contains roughly 220,000 clones, just over 70% of which appear only once. Sample: PBMCs, taken after 12 months of ibrutinib treatment. Every receptor here comes from a human donor with chronic lymphocytic leukemia.

This chain links TRBV9 with TRBJ2-2; D uncertain. Germline CDR1 is SGDLS and CDR2 is YYNGEE. This CDR3 is built from 15 residues. The V end lost 0 bases, the J end lost 4 bases, and 10 bases lay between the germline ends. CDR3 bases: TGTGCCAGCAGCGTAGCTGGCGGACCCACCGGGGAGCTGTTTTTT. Translated, it gives CASSVAGGPTGELFF.

This sequence joins TRBV10-2 and TRBJ2-5; D perhaps matches TRBD2 (6 bases). CDR1 is WSHSY and CDR2 is SAAADI in the germline V gene. Trimming removed 4 bases at V and 7 bases at J, with 16 bases between. This CDR3 comprises 14 residues. The CDR3 DNA reads as TGCGCCAGCAGTGGGCGTATAGCGGAGGGGACCCAGTACTTC. Translating gives CASSGRIAEGTQYF.

J is TRBJ1-1 and V is TRBV15, with TRBD1 identical over 7 bases. The CDR3 length is 14 residues. The trim removed 4 bases at V and 3 bases at J, leaving 5 bases unmatched. CDR1 is LNHNV and CDR2 is YYDKDF in the germline V gene (reference sequence). CDR3 residues: CATSIAGGDTEAFF. DNA of the CDR3: TGTGCCACCAGCATAGCAGGGGGAGACACTGAAGCTTTCTTT.

The chain joins TRBV21-1 to TRBJ2-7. TRBV21-1 is classified as a pseudogene. This CDR3 has 16 amino acids. Written as DNA, the CDR3 is TGTGCCAGCAGCAAAGGGGGACCCAAGCCCTTATACGAGCAGTACTTC. This encodes CASSKGGPKPLYEQYF.

The chain recombines TRBV30 with TRBJ1-2; D possibly corresponds to TRBD1 (5 bases). The V gene's germline CDR1 is GTSNPN and CDR2 SVGIG (reference sequence). The CDR3 is 12 amino acids. CDR3 residues: CAWPGGTHGYTF. The CDR3 DNA is TGTGCTTGGCCCGGGGGAACCCATGGCTACACCTTC. The full variable domain, rest sourced from reference TRBV30 and TRBJ1-2, is SQTIHQWPATLVQPVGSPLSLECTVEGTSNPNLYWYRQAAGRGLQLLFYSVGIGQISSEVPQNLSASRPQDRQFILSSKKLLLSDSGFYLCAWPGGTHGYTFGSGTRLTVV.

V and J are TRBV30 and TRBJ1-2; 7 positions agree with TRBD1. With V trimmed by 7 bases and J by 2 bases, 10 bases remained unmatched. CDR1 GTSNPN and CDR2 SVGIG come from the germline V gene (reference sequence). CDR3 length: 14 amino acids. The CDR3 sequence is CAFTTGVTNYGYTF. In DNA form, the CDR3 reads TGTGCCTTCACAACAGGGGTAACAAACTATGGCTACACCTTC.

The J gene is TRBJ2-1, the V gene TRBV18; D perhaps matches TRBD1 (5 bases). V shed 5 bases and J shed 8 bases, with 13 bases lying between them. The CDR3 consists of 13 residues. Germline lookup yields CDR1 KGHSH and CDR2 LQKENI. The CDR3 protein is CASSGTIGDEQFF. CDR3 DNA: TGTGCCAGCTCAGGAACCATAGGGGATGAGCAGTTCTTC.

V and J are TRBV5-1 and TRBJ2-6; D remains ambiguous. This CDR3 is built from 14 residues. Trimming took off 4 bases at V and 0 bases at J, with 5 bases between the two ends. Germline loops: CDR1 SGHRS, CDR2 YFSETQ. CDR3 in amino acids: CASSPLSGANVLTF. The CDR3 nucleotides are TGCGCCAGCAGCCCCCTCTCTGGGGCCAACGTCCTGACTTTC. Combining the CDR3 with reference TRBV5-1 and TRBJ2-6 gives the whole variable domain KAGVTQTPRYLIKTRGQQVTLSCSPISGHRSVSWYQQTPGQGLQFLFEYFSETQRNKGNFPGRFSGRQFSNSRSEMNVSTLELGDSALYLCASSPLSGANVLTFGAGSRLTVL.

This chain links TRBV6-1 with TRBJ1-5, with 7 bases identical to TRBD1. J gave up 0 bases and V 6 bases, and 5 bases lay outside the gene matches. Germline V lookup: CDR1 MNHNS, CDR2 SASEGT. This CDR3 spans 15 amino acids. CDR3 sequence: CASSLGQNSNQPQHF. The CDR3 DNA reads as TGTGCCAGCAGCCTGGGACAGAATAGCAATCAGCCCCAGCATTTT.

The chain is built from TRBV6-5 and TRBJ2-7; D not resolved. V lost 6 bases to trimming and J lost 3 bases, with 3 bases between them. CDR3 length: 10 amino acids. CDR1 and CDR2 from the germline V gene are MNHEY and SVGAGI. The CDR3 sequence is CASRDYEQYF. The CDR3 DNA reads TGTGCCAGCAGGGACTACGAGCAGTACTTC.

This clone has just one count. The chain carries TRBV29-1 and TRBJ2-3; either TRBD1 or TRBD2 may fit D (5 bases each). V was trimmed by 3 bases and J by 2 bases, leaving 21 bases between them. The CDR3 totals 17 residues. Germline-derived CDR1 and CDR2 are SQVTM and ANQGSEA. CDR3 sequence: CSVEASGHLGPTDTQYF. The CDR3 bases are TGCAGCGTTGAGGCCAGCGGCCATTTGGGGCCCACAGATACGCAGTATTTT.

The chain couples TRBV7-8 to TRBJ2-1; no clear D. Trimming left V 9 bases short and J 7 bases short, with 16 bases between. CDR3 length equals 13 residues. Germline-derived CDR1 and CDR2 are SGHVS and FQNEAQ. The CDR3 is CASGGSRLNEQFF. As DNA, the CDR3 is TGTGCCAGTGGCGGATCCCGTTTGAATGAGCAGTTCTTC.

This chain joins TRBV6-4 and TRBJ2-5, with 7 bases identical to TRBD2. V trimming: 8 bases; J trimming: 3 bases; junction bases outside the gene matches: 12. CDR1 and CDR2 (germline): MRHNA, SNTAGT. This CDR3 comprises 15 residues. In nucleotides, the CDR3 is TGTGCCAGCTTTCATTGGACTAGGGAGGAAGAGACCCAGTACTTC. This codes for CASFHWTREEETQYF.

The V and J genes are TRBV5-1 and TRBJ2-1, with TRBD2 matching 10 bases. The length of the CDR3 is 16 residues. Germline-derived CDR1 and CDR2 are SGHRS and YFSETQ. The V segment lost 5 bases and the J segment 4 bases; nucleotides outside the gene matches: 9. The CDR3 DNA reads as TGCGCCAGCAGAAAGGCTAGCGGGAGATCTTACAATGAGCAGTTCTTC. Residues: CASRKASGRSYNEQFF.

The rearrangement uses TRBV7-9 and TRBJ2-3, with D perhaps being TRBD1 or TRBD2 (5 bases each). This CDR3 is built from 14 residues. Germline V CDR1 and CDR2: SEHNR, FQNEAQ (reference sequence). V dropped 3 bases and J dropped 2 bases, with 9 bases sitting between them. The CDR3 is CASSFGTVTDTQYF. The CDR3 DNA reads TGTGCCAGCAGCTTCGGGACCGTCACAGATACGCAGTATTTT. Together with reference TRBV7-9 and TRBJ2-3, the CDR3 gives the full variable domain: DTGVSQNPRHKITKRGQNVTFRCDPISEHNRLYWYRQTLGQGPEFLTYFQNEAQLEKSRLLSDRFSAERPKGSFSTLEIQRTEQGDSAMYLCASSFGTVTDTQYFGPGTRLTVL.

This sequence joins TRBV2 and TRBJ1-5, with D tentatively TRBD1 (5 bases). There are 15 residues in the CDR3. Germline-derived CDR1 and CDR2 are SNHLY and FYNNEI. The V end lost 8 bases, the J end lost 1 base, and 15 bases lay between the germline ends. The CDR3 DNA reads TGTGCCAGCGGGGGTAGCAGGAACAGCAATCAGCCCCAGCATTTT. This gives the protein CASGGSRNSNQPQHF.

CDR3 bases: TGTGCCAGCAGCGTAGATCCCAGGGGGAGAACCTATGGCTACACCTTC. Its translation: CASSVDPRGRTYGYTF. This chain joins TRBV9 and TRBJ1-2; TRBD1 aligns across 7 bases. The length of the CDR3 is 16 residues. V dropped 0 bases and J dropped 4; count of bases not matched to a gene: 9. The V gene's germline CDR1 is SGDLS and CDR2 YYNGEE.

This clone has just a few counts. The rearrangement joins TRBV7-3 to TRBJ2-1; the match to TRBD2 covers 8 bases. The V gene end was trimmed by 5 bases and the J gene end by 6 bases; junction bases not matched to a gene: 12. The CDR3 is 16 residues long. Germline V gene sequence: CDR1 SGHTA, CDR2 FQGTGA. CDR3 in DNA: TGTGCCAGCAGCCTAGGGTCGGGACTAGGAGGCAATGAGCAGTTCTTC. Its protein product is CASSLGSGLGGNEQFF.

The chain uses TRBV28 and TRBJ2-4, with D uncertain. This CDR3 contains 11 residues. The V end was cut by 10 bases, the J end by 7 bases, with 11 bases between. Germline V gene data show CDR1 as MDHEN and CDR2 as SYDVKM. Here the CDR3 reads CATIGHNIQYF. Here the CDR3 DNA reads TGTGCCACCATCGGCCACAACATTCAGTACTTC. Together with reference TRBV28 and TRBJ2-4, the CDR3 gives the full variable domain: DVKVTQSSRYLVKRTGEKVFLECVQDMDHENMFWYRQDPGLGLRLIYFSYDVKMKEKGDIPEGYSVSREKKERFSLILESASTNQTSMYLCATIGHNIQYFGAGTRLSVL.

The chain carries TRBV30 and TRBJ1-5; D might be TRBD1 (5 bases). Germline V lookup: CDR1 GTSNPN, CDR2 SVGIG (reference sequence). This CDR3 comprises 15 residues. The V gene lost 4 bases and the J gene lost 0 bases, with 13 bases spanning the gap. For the CDR3, the DNA is TGTGCCTGGAACCACGGACAAGTTAGCAATCAGCCCCAGCATTTT. Amino acid sequence: CAWNHGQVSNQPQHF.

This rearrangement joins TRBV29-1 to TRBJ1-1; D is uncertain. The CDR3 runs 12 residues. Per the germline V gene, CDR1 is SQVTM and CDR2 is ANQGSEA. The germline V and J ends were trimmed by 7 bases and 5 bases, with 14 bases remaining between them. For the CDR3, the DNA is TGCAGCGCTCCGGCCGCGGGGACTGAAGCTTTCTTT. It codes for CSAPAAGTEAFF.

The chain links TRBV25-1 to TRBJ2-3; 7 bases fit TRBD2. CDR3 length: 16 amino acids. Per the germline V gene, CDR1 is MGHDK and CDR2 is SYGVNS. V was clipped by 3 bases and J by 0 bases; unmatched bases: 6. CDR3 amino acids: CASSDPSGISTDTQYF. The DNA of the CDR3 is TGTGCCAGCAGTGACCCGAGCGGGATTAGCACAGATACGCAGTATTTT.

This clone appeared once. The V and J genes are TRBV5-1 and TRBJ2-4; D may be TRBD2 (6 bases). Trimming removed 4 bases from V and 6 bases from J, with 20 bases in between. CDR3 length equals 16 residues. Germline V gives CDR1 SGHRS, CDR2 YFSETQ. This CDR3 is CASSPSWGDERNIQYF. The CDR3 DNA reads as TGCGCCAGCAGCCCCAGCTGGGGGGACGAGAGAAACATTCAGTACTTC.

This clone was seen many times. The CDR3 protein is CASSPIGSPLHF. DNA of the CDR3: TGTGCCAGCAGCCCAATTGGTTCACCCCTCCACTTT. V usage is TRBV5-6 and J usage is TRBJ1-6; D remains unclear. V gave up 4 bases and J gave up 9 bases, with 8 bases separating them. The CDR3 covers 12 residues. From germline, CDR1 is SGHDT and CDR2 YYEEEE. Full variable domain (remainder filled in from reference TRBV5-6 and TRBJ1-6): DAGVTQSPTHLIKTRGQQVTLRCSPKSGHDTVSWYQQALGQGPQFIFQYYEEEERQRGNFPDRFSGHQFPNYSSELNVNALLLGDSALYLCASSPIGSPLHFGNGTRLTVT.

The chain couples TRBV9 to TRBJ2-5; perhaps TRBD2 as D (5 bases). This CDR3 is 15 amino acids long. The germline CDR1 and CDR2 sequences are SGDLS and YYNGEE. V was shortened by 0 bases and J by 1 base, with 10 bases between the two germline ends. The CDR3 DNA reads as TGTGCCAGCAGCGTAGCTCTACGGGGCCAAGAGACCCAGTACTTC. It encodes CASSVALRGQETQYF. Combining the CDR3 with reference TRBV9 and TRBJ2-5 gives the whole variable domain DSGVTQTPKHLITATGQRVTLRCSPRSGDLSVYWYQQSLDQGLQFLIQYYNGEERAKGNILERFSAQQFPDLHSELNLSSLELGDSALYFCASSVALRGQETQYFGPGTRLLVL.

A single count supports this clone. This chain uses TRBV5-8 with TRBJ2-7, with 8 nucleotides matching TRBD1. Per germline, CDR1 SGHTS and CDR2 YDEGEE. V dropped 0 bases and J dropped 7; count of bases not matched to a gene: 9. The CDR3 has 15 amino acids. CDR3 sequence: CASSLGGTGVWEQYF. CDR3 nucleotide sequence: TGTGCCAGCAGCTTGGGTGGGACAGGAGTTTGGGAGCAGTACTTC.

The chain links TRBV18 to TRBJ2-1, with TRBD1 as a possible D gene (6 bases). V was shortened by 6 bases and J by 9 bases, with 9 bases between the two germline ends. This CDR3 region has 11 residues. Germline V gene lookup returns CDR1 KGHSH and CDR2 LQKENI. CDR3 bases: TGTGCCAGCTCCTGGGACACTGAGCAGTTCTTC. Its protein is CASSWDTEQFF. Full variable domain (rest looked up from reference TRBV18 and TRBJ2-1): NAGVMQNPRHLVRRRGQEARLRCSPMKGHSHVYWYRQLPEEGLKFMVYLQKENIIDESGMPKERFSAEFPKEGPSILRIQQVVRGDSAAYFCASSWDTEQFFGPGTRLTVL.

The chain recombines TRBV29-1 with TRBJ1-2; no clear D. This CDR3 contains 12 residues. The V gene lost 3 bases and the J gene lost 7 bases, with 12 bases spanning the gap. CDR1 and CDR2 from the germline V gene are SQVTM and ANQGSEA. CDR3 coding DNA: TGCAGCGTTGAGGCTGGGTCAGGTGGCTACACCTTC. It translates to CSVEAGSGGYTF. Based on the CDR3 plus reference TRBV29-1 and TRBJ1-2, the full variable domain is SAVISQKPSRDICQRGTSLTIQCQVDSQVTMMFWYRQQPGQSLTLIATANQGSEATYESGFVIDKFPISRPNLTFSTLTVSNMSPEDSSIYLCSVEAGSGGYTFGSGTRLTVV.

J is TRBJ1-1 and V is TRBV7-9; 8 bases are a match to TRBD1. CDR1 and CDR2 from the germline V gene are SEHNR and FQNEAQ (reference sequence). With V trimmed by 6 bases and J by 5 bases, 5 bases remained unmatched. This CDR3 spans 13 amino acids. The CDR3 loop reads CASRGQGATEAFF. CDR3 in DNA: TGTGCCAGCAGGGGCCAGGGGGCGACTGAAGCTTTCTTT.

The chain combines TRBV29-1 with TRBJ1-2; D perhaps matches TRBD1 (5 bases). Trimming cost V 7 bases and J 2 bases, with 17 bases left between them. This CDR3 comprises 14 residues. In germline, CDR1 is SQVTM, CDR2 ANQGSEA. CDR3 region: CSGGFSGSNYGYTF. For the CDR3, the DNA is TGCAGCGGGGGGTTCTCAGGCAGCAACTATGGCTACACCTTC. The variable domain in full, completed from reference TRBV29-1 and TRBJ1-2, reads SAVISQKPSRDICQRGTSLTIQCQVDSQVTMMFWYRQQPGQSLTLIATANQGSEATYESGFVIDKFPISRPNLTFSTLTVSNMSPEDSSIYLCSGGFSGSNYGYTFGSGTRLTVV.